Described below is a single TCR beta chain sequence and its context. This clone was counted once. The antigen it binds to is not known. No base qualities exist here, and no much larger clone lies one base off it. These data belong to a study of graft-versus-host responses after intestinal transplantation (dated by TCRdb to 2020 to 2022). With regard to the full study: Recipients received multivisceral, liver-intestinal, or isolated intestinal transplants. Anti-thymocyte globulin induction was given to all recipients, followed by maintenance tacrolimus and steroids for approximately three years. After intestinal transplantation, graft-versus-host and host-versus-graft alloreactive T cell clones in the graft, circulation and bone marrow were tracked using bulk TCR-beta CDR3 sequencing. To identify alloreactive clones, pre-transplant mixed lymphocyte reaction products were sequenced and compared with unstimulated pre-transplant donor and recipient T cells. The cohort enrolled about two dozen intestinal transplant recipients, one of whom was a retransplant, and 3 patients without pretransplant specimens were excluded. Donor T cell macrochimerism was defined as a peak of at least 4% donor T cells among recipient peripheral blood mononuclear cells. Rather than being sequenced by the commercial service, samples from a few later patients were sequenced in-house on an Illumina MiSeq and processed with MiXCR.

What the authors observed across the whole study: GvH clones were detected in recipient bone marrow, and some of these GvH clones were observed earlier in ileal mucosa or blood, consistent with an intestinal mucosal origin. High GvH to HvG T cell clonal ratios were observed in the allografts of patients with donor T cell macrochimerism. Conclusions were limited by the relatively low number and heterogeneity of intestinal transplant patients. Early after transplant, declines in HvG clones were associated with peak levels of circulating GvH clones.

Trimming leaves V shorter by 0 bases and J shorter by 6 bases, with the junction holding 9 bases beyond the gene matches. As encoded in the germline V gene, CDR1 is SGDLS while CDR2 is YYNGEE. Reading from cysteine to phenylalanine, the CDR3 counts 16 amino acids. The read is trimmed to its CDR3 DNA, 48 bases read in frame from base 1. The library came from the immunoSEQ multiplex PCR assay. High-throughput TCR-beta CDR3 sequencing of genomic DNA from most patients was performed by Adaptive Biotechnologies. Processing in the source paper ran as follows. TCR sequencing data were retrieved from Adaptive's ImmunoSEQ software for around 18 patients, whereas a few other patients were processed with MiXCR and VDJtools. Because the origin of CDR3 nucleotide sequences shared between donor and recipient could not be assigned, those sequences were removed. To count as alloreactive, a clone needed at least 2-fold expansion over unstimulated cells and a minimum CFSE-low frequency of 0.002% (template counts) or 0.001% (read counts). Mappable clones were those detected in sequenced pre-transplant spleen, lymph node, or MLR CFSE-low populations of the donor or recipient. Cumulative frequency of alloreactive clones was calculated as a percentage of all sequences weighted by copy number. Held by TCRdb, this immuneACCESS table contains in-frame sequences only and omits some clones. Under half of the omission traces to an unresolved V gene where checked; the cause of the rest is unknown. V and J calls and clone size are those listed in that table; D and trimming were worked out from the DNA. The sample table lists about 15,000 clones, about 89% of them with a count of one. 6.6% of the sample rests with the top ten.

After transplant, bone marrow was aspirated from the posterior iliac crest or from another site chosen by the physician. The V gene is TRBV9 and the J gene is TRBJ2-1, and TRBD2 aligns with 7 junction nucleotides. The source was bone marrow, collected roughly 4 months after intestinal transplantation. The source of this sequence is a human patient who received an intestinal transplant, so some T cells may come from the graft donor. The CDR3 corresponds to CASSVDGRLAVNEQFF. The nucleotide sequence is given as TGTGCCAGCAGCGTAGACGGTAGGCTAGCGGTCAATGAGCAGTTCTTC.